This T cell receptor beta chain was identified in a study of shared clonotypes between healthy human individuals. Libraries were prepared by immunoSEQ multiplex PCR; TCRdb keeps only in-frame clonotypes and omits some of them. The sample has about 1.1 million clones, 70% to 85% seen once. This sequence was found in a man between 18 and 29 years old in good health. Some clones in this sample may be carry-over from other donors' samples. What was sequenced was memory CD4+ T cells from PBMCs. Subset given: CD45RA-negative fraction.

The chain's CDR3 is CASSSPGTVGQYF. Here the CDR3 DNA reads TGTGCCAGCAGCTCACCTGGGACAGTTGGGCAGTACTTC. The chain joins TRBV7-8 to TRBJ2-7; the match to TRBD1 covers 7 bases. The CDR3 is 13 residues long. Germline V lookup: CDR1 SGHVS, CDR2 FQNEAQ. The junction had 9 bases not matched to a gene; V was cut back by 4 bases and J by 9 bases. The complete variable domain, with remaining parts taken from reference TRBV7-8 and TRBJ2-7, reads GAGVSQSPRYKVAKRGQDVALRCDPISGHVSLFWYQQALGQGPEFLTYFQNEAQLDKSGLPSDRFFAERPEGSVSTLKIQRTQQEDSAVYLCASSSPGTVGQYFGPGTRLTVT.